This TCR beta chain was sequenced during a study of T cells expressing NK-cell markers. The study's findings and limits: The CD3+CD56-NKG2C+ fraction of four donors was likewise dominated by these clonotypes. Of the CD8+ T cell pool in five or six donors, roughly 1.0-8% was accounted for by dominant NKG2C+ clonotypes.

A note on this clonotype: Its antigen is currently unknown.

The CDR3 totals 14 residues. Germline-derived CDR1 and CDR2 are MNHEY and SMNVEV (reference sequence). Generation of TCR beta cDNA was performed by 5'RACE template switching incorporating UMIs. TCRdb reprocessed the 5' RACE reads, keeping one entry per CDR3 protein, no DNA. The listing records roughly 160,000 distinct CDR3 sequences. This receptor was identified in a woman between 18 and 70 years old in good health. The V and J genes are TRBV27 and TRBJ2-1; lacking DNA, the TRBD2 call made by TCRdb goes unchecked. The sample comprised blood T cells: a sorted CD56 or NKG2C T cell subset, CD4+ or CD8+ T cells, or bulk PBMC T cells (not recorded which). The CDR3: CASSAGTSYNEQFF.